This T cell receptor beta chain was documented in a study of cytomegalovirus exposure and HLA in healthy donors. With 6 bases clipped from V and 5 bases from J, the junction kept 7 bases outside the gene matches. The CDR3 has 14 amino acids. Germline V gives CDR1 SNHLY, CDR2 FYNNEI. Produced via immunoSEQ multiplex PCR; TCRdb's table is partial and in-frame only. The sample has about 240,000 clones; approximately 83% are singletons. The chain employs TRBV2 and TRBJ2-5; 9 bases match TRBD2. The sequence was collected from a young woman in good health and CMV-seropositive. The sample was PBMCs. CDR3 amino acids: CASRAGGPWETQYF. In DNA form, the CDR3 reads TGTGCCAGCAGGGCGGGAGGGCCGTGGGAGACCCAGTACTTC.